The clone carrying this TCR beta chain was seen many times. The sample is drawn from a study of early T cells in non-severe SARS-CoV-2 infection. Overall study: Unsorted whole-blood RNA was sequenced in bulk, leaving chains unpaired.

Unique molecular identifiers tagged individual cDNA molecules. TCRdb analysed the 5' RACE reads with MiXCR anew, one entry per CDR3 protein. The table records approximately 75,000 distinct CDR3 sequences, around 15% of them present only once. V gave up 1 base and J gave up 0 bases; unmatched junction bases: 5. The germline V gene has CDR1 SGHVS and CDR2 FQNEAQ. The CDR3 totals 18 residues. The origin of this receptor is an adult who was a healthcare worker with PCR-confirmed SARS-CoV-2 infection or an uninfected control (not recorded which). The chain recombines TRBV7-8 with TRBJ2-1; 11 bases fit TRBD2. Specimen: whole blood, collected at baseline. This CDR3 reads CASSLEGLADTSYNEQFF. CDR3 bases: TGTGCCAGCAGCTTAGAGGGACTAGCGGATACCTCCTACAATGAGCAGTTCTTC.